One and the same sample provided the 12 T cell receptor beta chains below, sequenced in a study of PD-L1 blockade in urothelial cancer. Assay used: immunoSEQ multiplex PCR; TCRdb lists only in-frame clones, some missing. The table lists 70,000 to 85,000 clones, about 85% of them singletons, with 4% to 6% in the top ten. The specimen comprised PBMCs, sampled around atezolizumab (anti-PD-L1) treatment. These receptors originate from a man between 65 and 79 years old with urothelial cancer.

The genes are TRBV9 and TRBJ1-1; TRBD1 matches at 7 bases. The CDR3 extends over 16 amino acids. The J segment lost 0 bases and the V segment lost 1 base, leaving 6 bases of the junction unmatched. Germline values: CDR1 SGDLS, CDR2 YYNGEE. The CDR3 here is CASSVLGTAMNTEAFF. The CDR3, as DNA: TGTGCCAGCAGCGTATTGGGGACAGCAATGAACACTGAAGCTTTCTTT.

V gene TRBV7-6 combines with J gene TRBJ2-5; a weak D match, TRBD2 (5 bases). CDR1 and CDR2 (germline): SGHVS, FNYEAQ. The CDR3 contains 14 residues. The V end lost 0 bases, the J end lost 4 bases, and 9 bases lay between the germline ends. DNA for the CDR3: TGTGCCAGCAGCTTAGCGACCCGGGGAGAGACCCAGTACTTC. Encoded protein: CASSLATRGETQYF.

CDR3 residues: CASSASRVRPVQETQYF. The CDR3 DNA is TGTGCCAGCAGCGCATCCCGGGTTCGTCCCGTCCAAGAGACCCAGTACTTC. This chain joins TRBV11-2 and TRBJ2-5; D not resolved. The CDR3 consists of 17 residues. V was shortened by 5 bases and J by 1 base, with 20 bases between the two germline ends. Germline V gene sequence: CDR1 SGHAT, CDR2 FQNNGV.

The chain couples TRBV5-1 to TRBJ2-5; the match to TRBD1 covers 9 bases. V gave up 5 bases and J gave up 1 base; unmatched junction bases: 15. This CDR3 has 18 amino acids. Germline CDR1 SGHRS, CDR2 YFSETQ. The CDR3 spells CASRPGPGQGITQETQYF. The CDR3 DNA reads as TGCGCCAGCAGACCAGGACCGGGACAGGGAATAACCCAAGAGACCCAGTACTTC. The variable domain in full, completed from reference TRBV5-1 and TRBJ2-5, reads KAGVTQTPRYLIKTRGQQVTLSCSPISGHRSVSWYQQTPGQGLQFLFEYFSETQRNKGNFPGRFSGRQFSNSRSEMNVSTLELGDSALYLCASRPGPGQGITQETQYFGPGTRLLVL.

The chain is built from TRBV12-5 and TRBJ2-2; D gene unclear. V was clipped by 5 bases and J by 4 bases, with 5 bases between them. Germline V lookup: CDR1 LGHNT, CDR2 FRNRAP. CDR3 length equals 12 residues. The DNA for the CDR3 is TGTGCTAGTGGTCTCCCCACCGGGGAGCTGTTTTTT. It yields the protein CASGLPTGELFF. The whole variable domain, remainder taken from reference TRBV12-5 and TRBJ2-2, is DARVTQTPRHKVTEMGQEVTMRCQPILGHNTVFWYRQTMMQGLELLAYFRNRAPLDDSGMPKDRFSAEMPDATLATLKIQPSEPRDSAVYFCASGLPTGELFFGEGSRLTVL.

The chain joins TRBV7-9 to TRBJ1-2; 7 positions match TRBD1. The germline gives CDR1 SEHNR, CDR2 FQNEAQ (reference sequence). With V trimmed by 6 bases and J by 4 bases, 17 bases remained unmatched. The CDR3 covers 17 residues. CDR3 loop: CASSPRTGGLTRYGYTF. The CDR3, as DNA: TGTGCCAGCAGTCCACGGACAGGAGGACTAACTCGCTATGGCTACACCTTC.

In this sample, this clone turned up a few times. V and J are TRBV9 and TRBJ1-2, with D maybe TRBD1 (5 bases). The CDR3 has 15 residues. V was cut by 4 bases and J by 2 bases, with 15 bases left in between. The V gene's germline CDR1 is SGDLS and CDR2 YYNGEE. This chain's CDR3 is CASSPQGRTNYGYTF. DNA of the CDR3: TGTGCCAGCAGCCCACAAGGACGGACAAACTATGGCTACACCTTC.

This chain connects TRBV7-6 to TRBJ1-1, with TRBD1 identical over 7 bases. The CDR3 is made up of 14 amino acids. V lost 5 bases and J lost 11; bases outside the gene matches: 14. CDR1 and CDR2 from the germline V gene are SGHVS and FNYEAQ. CDR3 coding DNA: TGTGCCAGCAGCCCACTAGGGTCTTCCAGGGGGGCTTTCTTT. Amino acid sequence: CASSPLGSSRGAFF.

This rearrangement joins TRBV28 to TRBJ2-1, with 8 bases fitting TRBD1. J gave up 8 bases and V 5 bases, and 14 bases lay outside the gene matches. CDR3 size: 16 residues. Germline CDR1 and CDR2: MDHEN and SYDVKM. This CDR3 reads CASSPGQGAIYDEQFF. Written as DNA, the CDR3 is TGTGCCAGCAGTCCAGGGCAGGGGGCGATTTACGATGAGCAGTTCTTC.

The chain recombines TRBV27 with TRBJ2-2, with D possibly being TRBD2 (5 bases). Germline CDR1 is MNHEY and CDR2 is SMNVEV (reference sequence). Trimming shortened V by 0 bases and J by 1 base, and 12 bases separated the two germline ends. CDR3 length: 17 residues. CDR3 sequence (DNA): TGTGCCAGCAGTTTATCTGGGTTAGCGATGAACACCGGGGAGCTGTTTTTT. It specifies CASSLSGLAMNTGELFF.

The rearrangement links TRBV19 to TRBJ2-7; 9 bases align to TRBD2. Trimming took 6 bases from V and 3 from J; bases not matched to a gene: 6. The CDR3 has 14 residues. CDR1 and CDR2 from the germline V gene are LNHDA and SQIVND (reference sequence). CDR3 region: CASRQAGGGYEQYF. The DNA of the CDR3 is TGTGCCAGTAGGCAGGCGGGAGGGGGCTACGAGCAGTACTTC.

This clone was counted only a few times. This chain uses TRBV5-1 with TRBJ2-3; 10 bases fit TRBD1. The V and J ends lost 5 bases and 2 bases, in that order; junction bases with no gene match: 5. The germline CDR1 and CDR2 sequences are SGHRS and YFSETQ. This CDR3 spans 15 amino acids. The CDR3 DNA reads TGCGCCAGCAGGTCGACAGGGGGCCCCACAGATACGCAGTATTTT. Amino acids: CASRSTGGPTDTQYF.